The 19 T cell receptor beta chains below all came from one sample that was sequenced in a study of CD8 T cells in ankylosing spondylitis. TCRdb independently ran MiXCR on the 5' RACE reads; one entry per CDR3 protein. The data contain under 150,000 distinct CDR3 sequences, roughly 15% of them singletons. Sequenced input: blood, either unsorted or a sorted T cell fraction (not recorded which). The receptors were gathered from a female donor with ankylosing spondylitis or in good health (not recorded which).

V is TRBV9 and J is TRBJ2-1; 9 bases match TRBD1. This CDR3 is 14 amino acids long. The germline V gene has CDR1 SGDLS and CDR2 YYNGEE. V shed 3 bases, J shed 4 bases, and the junction held 2 bases outside the gene matches. Here the CDR3 DNA reads TGTGCCAGCAGCGCGGGACAGGGATACAATGAGCAGTTCTTC. This gives the protein CASSAGQGYNEQFF.

This clonotype was observed at least ten times. The chain combines TRBV5-1 with TRBJ2-3; 13 positions agree with TRBD2. Germline CDR1 is SGHRS and CDR2 is YFSETQ. The trim removed 3 bases at V and 4 bases at J, leaving 5 bases unmatched. CDR3 length equals 16 residues. The CDR3 protein is CASSSGLAGAPDTQYF. The DNA of the CDR3 is TGCGCCAGCAGCTCCGGACTAGCGGGAGCCCCAGATACGCAGTATTTT.

The chain recombines TRBV6-1 with TRBJ2-5, with TRBD2 identical over 8 bases. V shed 1 base, J shed 5 bases, and the junction held 12 bases outside the gene matches. Germline CDR1 and CDR2: MNHNS and SASEGT. CDR3 size: 17 residues. The CDR3 reads CASSEGRTSLLTETQYF. DNA of the CDR3: TGTGCCAGCAGTGAAGGGCGGACTAGCCTTCTCACGGAGACCCAGTACTTC.

This chain uses TRBV7-9 with TRBJ2-7; TRBD1 aligns across 7 bases. There are 14 residues in the CDR3. In germline, CDR1 is SEHNR, CDR2 FQNEAQ (reference sequence). J was trimmed by 4 bases and V by 0 bases; bases with no gene match: 3. CDR3 protein: CASSLAQGEYEQYF. CDR3 coding DNA: TGTGCCAGCAGCTTAGCGCAGGGGGAATACGAGCAGTACTTC.

This clonotype was seen a handful of times. The chain combines TRBV18 with TRBJ2-7; 11 bases are shared with TRBD2. CDR3 length equals 16 residues. With 6 bases clipped from V and 3 bases from J, the junction kept 10 bases outside the gene matches. From germline, CDR1 is KGHSH and CDR2 LQKENI. The CDR3 nucleotides are TGTGCCAGCTCCTTAGGACTAGCGGGCTTATTCTACGAGCAGTACTTC. Protein sequence: CASSLGLAGLFYEQYF.

This clonotype was seen repeatedly, ten times or more. The chain couples TRBV12-3 or TRBV12-4 to TRBJ2-2; D is possibly TRBD2 (5 bases). The CDR3 runs 13 residues. Deletions cut 6 bases from V and 7 bases from J, with 12 bases between. The CDR3, as DNA: TGTGCCAGCAGCCCCGGACTTTACGGGGAGCTGTTTTTT. It yields the protein CASSPGLYGELFF.

At least ten counts were recorded for this clonotype. The V gene is TRBV20-1, the J gene TRBJ2-5; tentatively, D is TRBD2 (6 bases). V shed 3 bases and J shed 5 bases, with 19 bases lying between them. Germline loops: CDR1 DFQATT, CDR2 SNEGSKA (reference sequence). The CDR3 loop spans 15 amino acids. CDR3 bases: TGCAGTGCTAGCGGGAGCCCACCCAGGATGGAGACCCAGTACTTC. Its translation: CSASGSPPRMETQYF.

This clonotype has just a few counts. CDR3: CASSQEGWASNQPQHF. The CDR3 DNA is TGTGCCAGCAGCCAAGAGGGTTGGGCTAGCAATCAGCCCCAGCATTTT. The chain joins TRBV11-2 to TRBJ1-5; D unresolved. The V end was cut by 5 bases, the J end by 0 bases, with 14 bases between. The germline V gene encodes CDR1 SGHAT and CDR2 FQNNGV. The CDR3 loop spans 16 amino acids.

This clonotype was detected ten times or more. The chain links TRBV5-1 to TRBJ2-3; tentative D call: TRBD1 (6 bases). CDR1 is SGHRS and CDR2 is YFSETQ in the germline V gene. Trimming removed 8 bases from V and 3 bases from J, with 13 bases in between. CDR3 length equals 13 residues. As DNA, the CDR3 is TGCGCCAGTCGACAGGCCGGGACAGATACGCAGTATTTT. As protein: CASRQAGTDTQYF.

This clonotype turned up a few times. This chain joins TRBV5-1 and TRBJ2-3; D gene unclear. The CDR3 totals 13 residues. V lost 0 bases, J lost 2 bases, and 4 bases lay in between. In germline, CDR1 is SGHRS, CDR2 YFSETQ. The CDR3 loop is CASSLGPTDTQYF. CDR3 nucleotides: TGCGCCAGCAGCTTGGGGCCCACAGATACGCAGTATTTT.

V is TRBV18 and J is TRBJ2-4; D could derive from TRBD1 or TRBD2 (6 bases each). V shed 4 bases and J shed 5 bases, with 15 bases lying between them. In germline, CDR1 is KGHSH, CDR2 LQKENI. The CDR3 is 15 amino acids. CDR3 in DNA: TGTGCCAGCTCACGGTCGGGGGCTCTGGAAAACATTCAGTACTTC. This sequence encodes CASSRSGALENIQYF. The whole variable domain, remainder taken from reference TRBV18 and TRBJ2-4, is NAGVMQNPRHLVRRRGQEARLRCSPMKGHSHVYWYRQLPEEGLKFMVYLQKENIIDESGMPKERFSAEFPKEGPSILRIQQVVRGDSAAYFCASSRSGALENIQYFGAGTRLSVL.

The sample holds many counts of this clonotype. V gene TRBV21-1 combines with J gene TRBJ2-5; the table's D call TRBD2 went unverified against the DNA. TRBV21-1 has pseudogene status. The CDR3 has 17 amino acids. CDR3 DNA sequence: TGTGCCAGCAGCGGACTAGCGGGAAGGAGTGAGCAAGAGACCCAGTACTTC. Its translation is CASSGLAGRSEQETQYF.

The chain combines TRBV7-9 with TRBJ2-5; D uncertain. The V gene lost 1 base and the J gene lost 3 bases, with 12 bases spanning the gap. The germline V gene has CDR1 SEHNR and CDR2 FQNEAQ (reference sequence). The length of the CDR3 is 15 residues. The CDR3 is CASSLGLVREETQYF. CDR3 DNA sequence: TGTGCCAGCAGCTTAGGGTTGGTTCGGGAAGAGACCCAGTACTTC.

V and J are TRBV27 and TRBJ2-7, with D possibly being TRBD2 (6 bases). V lost 2 bases to trimming and J lost 3 bases, with 14 bases between them. Per germline, CDR1 MNHEY and CDR2 SMNVEV (reference sequence). CDR3 length: 15 residues. The CDR3 nucleotides read TGTGCCAGCAGTTTAGGGGGGACTCCAGACTACGAGCAGTACTTC. Amino acid sequence: CASSLGGTPDYEQYF.

This clonotype appeared many times. The chain links TRBV7-2 to TRBJ2-1; 10 positions match TRBD2. The CDR3 extends over 15 amino acids. CDR1 and CDR2 (germline): SGHTA, FQGNSA. After removal of 4 bases from V and 5 bases from J, the junction contained 5 bases not matched to a gene. In DNA form, the CDR3 reads TGTGCCAGCAGCTCCGGGACTAGCGCCAACAATGAGCAGTTCTTC. Amino acids: CASSSGTSANNEQFF. The full variable domain, its missing parts supplied by reference TRBV7-2 and TRBJ2-1, is GAGVSQSPSNKVTEKGKDVELRCDPISGHTALYWYRQSLGQGLEFLIYFQGNSAPDKSGLPSDRFSAERTGGSVSTLTIQRTQQEDSAVYLCASSSGTSANNEQFFGPGTRLTVL.

In this sample, this clonotype turned up many times. The rearrangement uses TRBV20-1 and TRBJ1-3; 8 bases are shared with TRBD1. The junction had 13 bases not matched to a gene; V was cut back by 1 base and J by 8 bases. CDR1 DFQATT and CDR2 SNEGSKA come from the germline V gene (reference sequence). The CDR3 has 16 amino acids. CDR3 residues: CSARGATDRGVYTIYF. The CDR3 DNA reads as TGCAGTGCTAGAGGGGCAACCGACAGGGGCGTATACACCATATATTTT.

There are a few counts of this clonotype. The V and J genes are TRBV5-1 and TRBJ2-7; tentatively, D is TRBD1 or TRBD2 (5 bases each). There are 14 residues in the CDR3. Per germline, CDR1 SGHRS and CDR2 YFSETQ. V was cut by 2 bases and J by 0 bases, with 9 bases left in between. CDR3 loop: CASSFGTLSYEQYF. DNA for the CDR3: TGCGCCAGCAGCTTCGGGACGCTCTCCTACGAGCAGTACTTC.

The V call is TRBV12-3 or TRBV12-4, the J call TRBJ2-1, with 12 bases aligning to TRBD2. The junction had 5 bases not matched to a gene; V was cut back by 6 bases and J by 5 bases. This CDR3 is built from 15 residues. CDR3 bases: TGTGCCAGCAGGTCCGGACTAGCGGGAAACAATGAGCAGTTCTTC. Translation: CASRSGLAGNNEQFF.

This clonotype was detected many times. V and J are TRBV7-3 and TRBJ2-5; D is unresolved. The CDR3 extends over 13 amino acids. The V gene's germline CDR1 is SGHTA and CDR2 FQGTGA. Trimming took off 2 bases at V and 1 base at J, with 5 bases between the two ends. CDR3 residues: CASSLFSQETQYF. For the CDR3, the DNA is TGTGCCAGCAGCTTATTCTCCCAAGAGACCCAGTACTTC.